This T cell receptor (beta chain) was captured by sequencing in a study of Graves' ophthalmopathy and Graves' hyperthyroidism. Study-wide background: Specimen type is peripheral blood, obtained at initial diagnosis before any treatment.

At least ten counts were recorded for this clonotype. Amplified TCR beta CDR3 regions were obtained using RNA transcripts as template. Investigators did first-round RT-PCR with HTBI primers, then second-round multiplex PCR. Via MiXCR, TCRdb re-called the multiplex PCR reads, giving one row per CDR3 protein. This sample has approximately 700,000 distinct CDR3 sequences; roughly 39% occur once, and the top ten carry roughly 3.5%. Trimming left V 5 bases short and J 3 bases short, with 13 bases between. CDR3 length: 14 residues. PBMCs originated in 10 ml of fresh peripheral blood. The sequencing input was peripheral blood. This chain uses TRBV12-3 or TRBV12-4 with TRBJ1-2; weak D call: TRBD1 (6 bases). The sequence was obtained from an adult man with Graves' ophthalmopathy. The CDR3: CASSPRGGDYGYTF. The CDR3 coding sequence is TGTGCCAGCAGTCCCAGGGGTGGGGACTATGGCTACACCTTC.